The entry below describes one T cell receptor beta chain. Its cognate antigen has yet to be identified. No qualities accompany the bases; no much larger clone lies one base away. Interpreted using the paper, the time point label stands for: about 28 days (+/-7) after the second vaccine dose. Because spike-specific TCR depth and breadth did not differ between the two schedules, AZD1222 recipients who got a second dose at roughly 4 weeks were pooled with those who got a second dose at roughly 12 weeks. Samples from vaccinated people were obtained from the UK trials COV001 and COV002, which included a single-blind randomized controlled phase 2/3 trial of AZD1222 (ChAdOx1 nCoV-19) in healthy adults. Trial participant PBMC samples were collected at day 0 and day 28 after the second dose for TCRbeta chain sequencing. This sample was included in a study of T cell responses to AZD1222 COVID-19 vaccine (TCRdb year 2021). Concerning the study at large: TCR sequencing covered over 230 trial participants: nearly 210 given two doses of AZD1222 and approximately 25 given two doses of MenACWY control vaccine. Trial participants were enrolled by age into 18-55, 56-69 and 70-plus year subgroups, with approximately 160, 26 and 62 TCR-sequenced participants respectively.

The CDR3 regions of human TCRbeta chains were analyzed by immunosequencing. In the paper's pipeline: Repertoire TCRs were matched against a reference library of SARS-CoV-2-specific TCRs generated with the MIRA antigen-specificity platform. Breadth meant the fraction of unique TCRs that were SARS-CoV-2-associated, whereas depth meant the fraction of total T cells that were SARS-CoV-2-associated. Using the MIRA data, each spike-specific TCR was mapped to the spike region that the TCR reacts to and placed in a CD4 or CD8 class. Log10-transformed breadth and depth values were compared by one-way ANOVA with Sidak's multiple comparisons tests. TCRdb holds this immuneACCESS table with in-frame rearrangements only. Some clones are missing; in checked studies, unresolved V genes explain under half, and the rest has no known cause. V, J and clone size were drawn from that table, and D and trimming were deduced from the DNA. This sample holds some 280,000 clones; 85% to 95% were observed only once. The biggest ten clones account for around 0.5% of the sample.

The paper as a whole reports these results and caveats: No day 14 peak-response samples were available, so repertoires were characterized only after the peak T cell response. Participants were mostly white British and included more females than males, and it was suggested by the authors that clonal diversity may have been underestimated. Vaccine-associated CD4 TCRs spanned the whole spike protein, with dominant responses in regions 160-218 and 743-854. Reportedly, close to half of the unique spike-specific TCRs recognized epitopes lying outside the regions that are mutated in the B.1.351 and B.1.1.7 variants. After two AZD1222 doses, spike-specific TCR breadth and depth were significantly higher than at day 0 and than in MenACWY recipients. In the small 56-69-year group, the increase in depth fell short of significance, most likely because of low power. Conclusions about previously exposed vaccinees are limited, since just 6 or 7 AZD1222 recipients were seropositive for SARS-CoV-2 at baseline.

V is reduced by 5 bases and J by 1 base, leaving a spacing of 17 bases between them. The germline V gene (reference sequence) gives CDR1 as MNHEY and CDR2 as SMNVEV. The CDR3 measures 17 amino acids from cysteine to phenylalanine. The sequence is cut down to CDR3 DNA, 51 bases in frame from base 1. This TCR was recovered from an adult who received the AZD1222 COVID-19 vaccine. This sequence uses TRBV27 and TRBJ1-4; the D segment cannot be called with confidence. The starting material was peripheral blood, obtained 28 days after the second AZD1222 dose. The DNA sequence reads TGTGCCAGCAGTCCCCGGGATGCTTGGAAAACTAATGAAAAACTGTTTTTT. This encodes CASSPRDAWKTNEKLFF.